Following are 27 T cell receptor beta chains from one sample sequenced in a study of blood T cell repertoires in COVID-19. Assay: immunoSEQ multiplex PCR; the TCRdb copy retains only in-frame clones and omits some. The data show approximately 140,000 clones, with around nine tenths seen just once and approximately 2.2% held by the top ten. Sample: PBMCs or T cells enriched from blood (not recorded which). These receptors all stem from a woman aged 45-59 years who had recovered from COVID-19.

The chain recombines TRBV6-5 with TRBJ1-2; perhaps TRBD1 as D (5 bases). The CDR3 extends over 14 amino acids. V lost 6 bases and J lost 0, with 11 bases in between. In germline, CDR1 is MNHEY, CDR2 SVGAGI. This CDR3 reads CASRTPGANYGYTF. CDR3 DNA sequence: TGTGCCAGCAGAACACCGGGGGCTAACTATGGCTACACCTTC.

The V call is TRBV10-1, the J call TRBJ2-7; maybe TRBD2 (5 bases). Germline lookup yields CDR1 WNHNN and CDR2 SYGVQD (reference sequence). The germline V and J ends were trimmed by 0 bases and 2 bases, with 8 bases remaining between them. CDR3 length equals 14 residues. The CDR3 spells CASSESSGAYEQYF. CDR3 in DNA: TGCGCCAGCAGTGAGTCGAGCGGAGCCTACGAGCAGTACTTC.

The rearrangement uses TRBV7-8 and TRBJ2-6, with TRBD2 matching 7 bases. The germline V gene encodes CDR1 SGHVS and CDR2 FQNEAQ. This CDR3 is 17 amino acids long. Trimming removed 6 bases from V and 0 bases from J; junction bases left unmatched: 8. The CDR3 spells CASRQREGRSGANVLTF. DNA for the CDR3: TGTGCCAGCAGGCAGAGGGAGGGCCGCTCTGGGGCCAACGTCCTGACTTTC.

This clone has just a few counts. The chain is built from TRBV4-1 and TRBJ2-6; D not resolved. CDR1 is MGHRA, CDR2 YSYEKL, per germline. V was cut by 0 bases and J by 0 bases, with 6 bases left in between. This CDR3 has 16 residues. CDR3 in amino acids: CASSQDLSSGANVLTF. CDR3 bases: TGCGCCAGCAGCCAAGATCTGAGCTCTGGGGCCAACGTCCTGACTTTC.

The chain has TRBV11-2 and TRBJ2-3, with 8 bases lining up with TRBD2. This CDR3 is built from 14 residues. With 5 bases clipped from V and 5 bases from J, the junction kept 6 bases outside the gene matches. Per germline, CDR1 SGHAT and CDR2 FQNNGV. CDR3 nucleotide sequence: TGTGCCAGCAGCCCCGGGCTAGCGGGAGATACGCAGTATTTT. Translating gives CASSPGLAGDTQYF.

This clone showed up just a few times. The V call is TRBV18, the J call TRBJ1-2, with D possibly being TRBD1 (5 bases). CDR1 is KGHSH and CDR2 is LQKENI in the germline V gene. With 0 bases removed from V and 4 bases from J, the gap between germline ends came to 15 bases. The CDR3 runs to 16 residues. This CDR3 is CASSPPFQGSGYGYTF. The CDR3 nucleotides read TGTGCCAGCTCACCACCCTTTCAGGGCTCTGGCTATGGCTACACCTTC. Looking up the rest from reference TRBV18 and TRBJ1-2 gives the full variable domain: NAGVMQNPRHLVRRRGQEARLRCSPMKGHSHVYWYRQLPEEGLKFMVYLQKENIIDESGMPKERFSAEFPKEGPSILRIQQVVRGDSAAYFCASSPPFQGSGYGYTFGSGTRLTVV.

This rearrangement joins TRBV24-1 to TRBJ1-3, with TRBD1 matching over 7 bases. CDR1 is KGHDR and CDR2 is SFDVKD in the germline V gene. V lost 6 bases and J lost 4; bases outside the gene matches: 2. The CDR3 covers 13 residues. CDR3 residues: CATSTGDGNTIYF. Here the CDR3 DNA reads TGTGCCACCAGTACAGGGGACGGAAACACCATATATTTT.

A single count supports this clone. The chain is built from TRBV18 and TRBJ2-2; 11 bases map to TRBD2. V lost 2 bases, J lost 2 bases, and 13 bases stayed unmatched. The germline CDR1 and CDR2 sequences are KGHSH and LQKENI. This CDR3 is built from 20 residues. The CDR3 nucleotides read TGTGCCAGCTCACCAGAAGGCCTAGCGGGGGGACCCGTAAACACCGGGGAGCTGTTTTTT. It yields the protein CASSPEGLAGGPVNTGELFF.

This clone was seen only a few times. The V call is TRBV12-3 or TRBV12-4, the J call TRBJ2-3; TRBD1 aligns across 8 bases. The CDR3 contains 13 residues. V dropped 7 bases and J dropped 8; count of bases not matched to a gene: 8. CDR3 in DNA: TGTGCCAGCACGGACGGACAGGGTGCTACGCAGTATTTT. Translation: CASTDGQGATQYF.

This clone has just one count. This chain uses TRBV3-1 (or the pseudogene TRBV3-2) with TRBJ2-2; D is perhaps TRBD1 (9 bases). V gave up 1 base and J gave up 4 bases, with 22 bases separating them. The germline V gene encodes CDR1 LGHDT and CDR2 YNNKEL (reference sequence). The CDR3 has 19 amino acids. CDR3: CASSQGPGGDRAATGELFF. As DNA, the CDR3 is TGTGCCAGCAGCCAAGGCCCGGGGGGGGACAGGGCCGCCACCGGGGAGCTGTTTTTT.

The V and J genes are TRBV5-4 and TRBJ1-3, with D perhaps TRBD1 (6 bases). V was shortened by 4 bases and J by 0 bases, with 17 bases between the two germline ends. CDR3 length equals 17 residues. Germline V gives CDR1 SGHNT, CDR2 YYREEE (reference sequence). As DNA, the CDR3 is TGTGCCAGCAGCCCCGGGACACAGCTTTACTCTGGAAACACCATATATTTT. It codes for CASSPGTQLYSGNTIYF.

The chain uses TRBV12-5 and TRBJ2-2, with D possibly matching TRBD2 (6 bases). The germline V gene encodes CDR1 LGHNT and CDR2 FRNRAP. Trimming stripped 0 bases from V and 4 bases from J, with 12 bases between. The CDR3 is 16 amino acids. CDR3 DNA: TGTGCTAGTGGTTTGGTTCCGGGACTCACCACCGGGGAGCTGTTTTTT. The encoded protein is CASGLVPGLTTGELFF.

The V call is TRBV5-1, the J call TRBJ2-3; 13 bases match TRBD2. J lost 4 bases, V lost 0 bases, and 2 bases had no gene match. Germline V gives CDR1 SGHRS, CDR2 YFSETQ. CDR3 length: 16 residues. The CDR3 here is CASSLAGTSGADTQYF. In DNA form, the CDR3 reads TGCGCCAGCAGCTTGGCCGGGACTAGCGGGGCAGATACGCAGTATTTT.

This chain uses TRBV12-5 with TRBJ2-5; tentatively, D is TRBD2 (6 bases). The CDR3 sequence is 14 residues long. V dropped 1 base and J dropped 5 bases, with 11 bases sitting between them. From germline, CDR1 is LGHNT and CDR2 FRNRAP. The CDR3 sequence: CASGLGGVAETQYF. CDR3 DNA: TGTGCTAGTGGTTTGGGGGGGGTTGCGGAGACCCAGTACTTC.

This rearrangement joins TRBV21-1 to TRBJ1-2. TRBV21-1 is a recognized pseudogene. This CDR3 is 15 amino acids long. CDR3 residues: CASSKDYGGDYGYTF. The CDR3 bases are TGTGCCAGCAGCAAAGACTACGGGGGGGACTATGGCTACACCTTC.

The J gene is TRBJ2-7, the V gene TRBV5-4, with D possibly being TRBD2 (5 bases). Trimming cost V 3 bases and J 7 bases, with 14 bases left between them. Germline assignment: CDR1 SGHNT and CDR2 YYREEE (reference sequence). The CDR3 length is 13 residues. This chain's CDR3 is CASSYTDRGEQYF. CDR3 coding DNA: TGTGCCAGCAGCTACACGGACCGGGGAGAGCAGTACTTC.

The genes are TRBV27 and TRBJ1-5; 7 bases fit TRBD1. The V gene end was trimmed by 8 bases and the J gene end by 0 bases; junction bases not matched to a gene: 10. The germline V gene has CDR1 MNHEY and CDR2 SMNVEV (reference sequence). This CDR3 region has 16 residues. CDR3 bases: TGTGCCAGCCAAAAGAGACAGGGCTTTAGCAATCAGCCCCAGCATTTT. The encoded protein is CASQKRQGFSNQPQHF.

This chain uses TRBV13 with TRBJ2-7, with 10 positions matching TRBD1. The CDR3 loop spans 15 amino acids. Trimming at V came to 5 bases and at J to 3 bases, leaving 7 bases not matched to a gene. Germline lookup yields CDR1 PRHDT and CDR2 FYEKMQ (reference sequence). CDR3 in amino acids: CASSTRQGAGYEQYF. CDR3 bases: TGTGCCAGCAGCACACGACAGGGGGCGGGCTACGAGCAGTACTTC.

V gene TRBV18 combines with J gene TRBJ2-7; 7 bases are shared with TRBD1. Unmatched junction bases numbered 4, after V lost 1 base and J lost 4 bases. Per the germline V gene, CDR1 is KGHSH and CDR2 is LQKENI. The CDR3 is made up of 14 amino acids. The CDR3 DNA sequence: TGTGCCAGCTCACCACAGGGGGCAGGTTACGAGCAGTACTTC. It translates to CASSPQGAGYEQYF.

The chain links TRBV19 to TRBJ1-1; D gene unclear. The germline CDR1 and CDR2 sequences are LNHDA and SQIVND (reference sequence). This CDR3 contains 15 residues. Trimming stripped 3 bases from V and 0 bases from J, with 11 bases between. As DNA, the CDR3 is TGTGCCAGTAGTATCCGTGGCAGGCTGAACACTGAAGCTTTCTTT. It translates to CASSIRGRLNTEAFF.

V gene TRBV11-2 combines with J gene TRBJ2-7; TRBD2 matches at 14 bases. V was pared by 5 bases and J by 0 bases, with 3 bases of the junction left unmatched. Germline CDR1 reads SGHAT; CDR2 reads FQNNGV. The CDR3 is made up of 16 amino acids. CDR3 bases: TGTGCCAGCAGCCCAGGACTAGCGGGGGGCTCCTACGAGCAGTACTTC. Protein product: CASSPGLAGGSYEQYF.

The rearrangement uses TRBV2 and TRBJ2-5; TRBD1 aligns across 7 bases. The length of the CDR3 is 13 residues. In germline, CDR1 is SNHLY, CDR2 FYNNEI. J lost 2 bases, V lost 9 bases, and 6 bases had no gene match. The CDR3 DNA sequence: TGTGCCAGGGTAGGGGGCCTTCAAGAGACCCAGTACTTC. This codes for CARVGGLQETQYF. Variable domain in full (rest from reference TRBV2 and TRBJ2-5): EPEVTQTPSHQVTQMGQEVILRCVPISNHLYFYWYRQILGQKVEFLVSFYNNEISEKSEIFDDQFSVERPDGSNFTLKIRSTKLEDSAMYFCARVGGLQETQYFGPGTRLLVL.

CDR3 coding DNA: TGTGCCAGCAGCCTAGGTGAGGACACTGAAGCTTTCTTT. Translated: CASSLGEDTEAFF. The gene calls are TRBV5-5 and TRBJ1-1; D gene uncertain. Trimming took 4 bases from V and 3 from J, leaving 10 bases between them. Germline CDR1 is SGHKS and CDR2 is YYEKEE (reference sequence). CDR3 size: 13 residues.

The V and J genes are TRBV19 and TRBJ1-2; D call uncertain. Trimming cost V 0 bases and J 3 bases, with 14 bases left between them. Germline lookup yields CDR1 LNHDA and CDR2 SQIVND (reference sequence). This CDR3 spans 16 amino acids. The CDR3: CASSIDRVVGDYGYTF. As DNA, the CDR3 is TGTGCCAGTAGTATAGATCGAGTCGTGGGCGACTATGGCTACACCTTC.

The chain is built from TRBV7-9 and TRBJ2-3; 7 nucleotides match TRBD1. Germline lookup yields CDR1 SEHNR and CDR2 FQNEAQ (reference sequence). CDR3 size: 15 residues. V lost 3 bases to trimming and J lost 3 bases; unmatched junction nucleotides: 6. The CDR3, as DNA: TGTGCCAGCAGCTTTAGACAGGGCTTAACAGATACGCAGTATTTT. Its translation is CASSFRQGLTDTQYF. The full variable domain, rest sourced from reference TRBV7-9 and TRBJ2-3, is DTGVSQNPRHKITKRGQNVTFRCDPISEHNRLYWYRQTLGQGPEFLTYFQNEAQLEKSRLLSDRFSAERPKGSFSTLEIQRTEQGDSAMYLCASSFRQGLTDTQYFGPGTRLTVL.

The V call is TRBV4-1, the J call TRBJ1-1; D is unresolved. Looked up from germline, CDR1 is MGHRA and CDR2 is YSYEKL. The CDR3 has 15 residues. V lost 0 bases and J lost 1, with 9 bases in between. The CDR3 here is CASSQEAGSNTEAFF. The CDR3 coding sequence is TGCGCCAGCAGCCAAGAAGCAGGTTCGAACACTGAAGCTTTCTTT.

The V gene is TRBV30, the J gene TRBJ2-5; TRBD1 agrees at 8 bases. Looked up from germline, CDR1 is GTSNPN and CDR2 is SVGIG (reference sequence). J gave up 4 bases and V 2 bases, and 15 bases lay outside the gene matches. The CDR3 has 17 residues. The CDR3 here is CAWSFGASDRVRETQYF. The CDR3 DNA reads as TGTGCCTGGAGTTTTGGAGCTTCGGACAGGGTGCGAGAGACCCAGTACTTC.